This T cell receptor beta chain was recorded in a study of post-analysis software for immune sequencing data. Overall study results and limits: Several TRBV segments were more frequent in patients than controls; TRBV5-6, TRBV5-1 and TRBV20-1 belonged to this group.

The germline V gene encodes CDR1 MNHEY and CDR2 SVGEGT. V dropped 0 bases and J dropped 0; count of bases not matched to a gene: 20. This CDR3 is 23 amino acids long. As for this clonotype: The antigen is unknown.

Presence of unique molecular identifiers characterized the TCR beta cDNA libraries. From the PCR reads, TCRdb called clonotypes with MiXCR, one entry per CDR3 protein. The profile shows fewer than 700,000 distinct CDR3 sequences, 44% of them singletons. The sequencing sample was made of blood. The sequence was obtained from a girl aged 10-17 years with multiple sclerosis. V usage is TRBV6-2 or TRBV6-3 and J usage is TRBJ2-6, with 7 bases fitting TRBD1. In DNA form, the CDR3 reads TGTGCCAGCAGTTACTCGGTCCGGGCTTGGAGAACAGGGGCTTCCTCTGGGGCCAACGTCCTGACTTTC. This translates into CASSYSVRAWRTGASSGANVLTF.